Below, 25 T cell receptor beta chains from the same sample are listed, as sequenced in a study of blood T cell repertoires in COVID-19. Sequencing was performed with immunoSEQ multiplex PCR; in TCRdb, only in-frame clones are kept and a portion is missing. Of almost 200,000 clones listed, about 82% were seen once; the top ten hold approximately 0.97%. The sample comprised peripheral blood. Source of these receptors: a man between 60 and 75 years old with COVID-19, enrolled during active disease.

This chain uses TRBV7-2 with TRBJ1-2; TRBD1 matches 9 bases. This CDR3 region has 16 residues. Trimming at V came to 5 bases and at J to 6 bases, leaving 13 bases not matched to a gene. Germline CDR1 and CDR2: SGHTA and FQGNSA. The DNA of the CDR3 is TGTGCCAGCAGCCTTCAATTTGGGACAGGGTTCAATGGCTACACCTTC. Amino acid sequence: CASSLQFGTGFNGYTF.

CDR3 region: CASSYGGNEQYF. CDR3 nucleotides: TGTGCCAGCAGTTACGGAGGGAACGAGCAGTACTTC. The chain employs TRBV6-2 or TRBV6-3 and TRBJ2-7, with D possibly matching TRBD2 (6 bases). The CDR3 runs 12 residues. The germline V gene has CDR1 MNHEY and CDR2 SVGEGT. Trimming removed 2 bases from V and 5 bases from J, with 7 bases in between.

There are a few counts of this clone. This sample also contains other DNA sequences that code for the same CDR3. The chain uses TRBV7-2 and TRBJ1-2; perhaps TRBD1 as D (5 bases). Germline V lookup: CDR1 SGHTA, CDR2 FQGNSA. The V end was cut by 1 base, the J end by 5 bases, with 8 bases between. CDR3 length: 13 residues. The CDR3 sequence is CASSLEQGYGYTF. CDR3 nucleotides: TGTGCCAGCAGCTTAGAGCAGGGATATGGCTACACCTTC.

The V call is TRBV10-3, the J call TRBJ2-7; 8 bases are shared with TRBD1. The ends lost 6 bases at V and 5 bases at J; junction bases unmatched: 9. The CDR3 extends over 14 amino acids. Germline CDR1 is ENHRY and CDR2 is SYGVKD. The CDR3 DNA reads TGTGCCATCAGGCCAGACAGGGGCATCCACGAGCAGTACTTC. It specifies CAIRPDRGIHEQYF.

The chain joins TRBV7-9 to TRBJ1-2; 7 bases are a match to TRBD1. With 4 bases clipped from V and 5 bases from J, the junction kept 10 bases outside the gene matches. The germline gives CDR1 SEHNR, CDR2 FQNEAQ (reference sequence). The CDR3 extends over 15 amino acids. DNA for the CDR3: TGTGCCAGCAGCTCCTGGGACAGCTTAGAATATGGCTACACCTTC. As protein: CASSSWDSLEYGYTF.

The chain couples TRBV27 to TRBJ1-6; TRBD1 matches at 10 bases. V dropped 3 bases and J dropped 9; count of bases not matched to a gene: 5. Germline V gene data show CDR1 as MNHEY and CDR2 as SMNVEV (reference sequence). The CDR3 covers 15 residues. Written as DNA, the CDR3 is TGTGCCAGCAGTTTGTCGGGGACAGGGGCTTCACCCCTCCACTTT. It codes for CASSLSGTGASPLHF.

The chain is built from TRBV27 and TRBJ1-2; tentative D call: TRBD1 (5 bases). This CDR3 has 15 residues. V lost 5 bases and J lost 0, with 13 bases in between. Germline V gives CDR1 MNHEY, CDR2 SMNVEV (reference sequence). CDR3 sequence reads: CASSMSRVSNYGYTF. CDR3 nucleotides: TGTGCCAGCAGTATGAGCAGGGTCTCTAACTATGGCTACACCTTC.

This clone was seen more than once but under ten times. This chain links TRBV5-6 with TRBJ1-2; D might be TRBD1 (5 bases). Germline V gene sequence: CDR1 SGHDT, CDR2 YYEEEE. The CDR3 extends over 12 amino acids. V gave up 4 bases and J gave up 7 bases, with 11 bases separating them. The CDR3: CASSQGTSGYTF. In DNA, the CDR3 is TGTGCCAGCAGCCAGGGCACCTCTGGCTACACCTTC.

This chain joins TRBV6-5 and TRBJ2-7, with D tentatively TRBD1 (5 bases). Germline V gene data show CDR1 as MNHEY and CDR2 as SVGAGI. This CDR3 has 13 residues. The V and J ends lost 5 bases and 2 bases respectively, with 10 bases between them. This CDR3 is CASSRTTAYEQYF. The CDR3 DNA sequence: TGTGCCAGCAGTCGAACGACAGCCTACGAGCAGTACTTC.

This CDR3 reads CATSRVAGNTEAFF. For the CDR3, the DNA is TGTGCCACCAGCAGAGTGGCGGGGAACACTGAAGCTTTCTTT. This sequence joins TRBV15 and TRBJ1-1; D unresolved. This CDR3 has 14 amino acids. V lost 1 base and J lost 1, with 7 bases in between. Germline V gene data show CDR1 as LNHNV and CDR2 as YYDKDF (reference sequence).

This chain joins TRBV5-4 and TRBJ1-1; 7 nucleotides match TRBD1. The germline gives CDR1 SGHNT, CDR2 YYREEE (reference sequence). The CDR3 contains 13 residues. V shed 7 bases, J shed 0 bases, and the junction held 3 bases outside the gene matches. In DNA, the CDR3 is TGTGCCAGCGGGACAGACTTGAACACTGAAGCTTTCTTT. Encoded protein: CASGTDLNTEAFF.

V gene TRBV2 combines with J gene TRBJ1-2; D is uncertain. The CDR3 has 16 amino acids. V shed 1 base and J shed 1 base, with 13 bases lying between them. CDR1 and CDR2 from the germline V gene are SNHLY and FYNNEI. The CDR3 nucleotides are TGTGCCAGCAGTGAAGACCCCACAAGATTTAACTATGGCTACACCTTC. The encoded protein is CASSEDPTRFNYGYTF.

This clone was picked up a small number of times. The chain links TRBV19 to TRBJ2-7; 13 positions match TRBD2. CDR1 is LNHDA, CDR2 SQIVND, per germline (reference sequence). This CDR3 has 15 residues. V was pared by 4 bases and J by 5 bases, with 5 bases of the junction left unmatched. In nucleotides, the CDR3 is TGTGCCAGTAGTACCCTCGGACTAGCGGGAGACGAGCAGTACTTC. Translation: CASSTLGLAGDEQYF. The whole variable domain, remainder taken from reference TRBV19 and TRBJ2-7, is DGGITQSPKYLFRKEGQNVTLSCEQNLNHDAMYWYRQDPGQGLRLIYYSQIVNDFQKGDIAEGYSVSREKKESFPLTVTSAQKNPTAFYLCASSTLGLAGDEQYFGPGTRLTVT.

The chain links TRBV25-1 to TRBJ2-7; unclear D gene. Trimming left V 3 bases short and J 3 bases short, with 12 bases between. Germline V gene lookup returns CDR1 MGHDK and CDR2 SYGVNS. This CDR3 has 14 residues. The CDR3 is CASSDSTVDYEQYF. The CDR3 DNA sequence: TGTGCCAGCAGTGATTCTACGGTCGACTACGAGCAGTACTTC.

The J gene is TRBJ1-3, the V gene TRBV6-1; D gene ambiguous. The CDR3 spans 15 residues. The germline V gene encodes CDR1 MNHNS and CDR2 SASEGT. Between the trimmed V and J ends, which lost 2 bases and 0 bases, there was a span of 8 bases. Here the CDR3 reads CASSESVPSGNTIYF. The CDR3 coding sequence is TGTGCCAGCAGTGAATCGGTCCCCTCTGGAAACACCATATATTTT.

In this sample, this clone turned up once. The chain is built from TRBV4-1 and TRBJ1-6, with D unresolved. The CDR3 sequence is 16 residues long. In germline, CDR1 is MGHRA, CDR2 YSYEKL. Trimming pared 1 base from V and 4 bases from J, leaving 11 bases between. The chain's CDR3 is CASSQGAGSYNSPLHF. CDR3 coding DNA: TGCGCCAGCAGCCAAGGTGCAGGTTCTTATAATTCACCCCTCCACTTT.

The chain is built from TRBV6-2 or TRBV6-3 and TRBJ2-2, with a weak D call TRBD1 (6 bases). Germline V gives CDR1 MNHEY, CDR2 SVGEGT. The CDR3 is 15 amino acids. Between the trimmed V and J ends, which lost 3 bases and 7 bases, there was a span of 15 bases. The CDR3 loop is CASSYLEQGSGELFF. DNA for the CDR3: TGTGCCAGCAGTTATCTGGAACAGGGTAGCGGGGAGCTGTTTTTT.

In its sample, this clone was seen a few times. Here the CDR3 reads CASSLNGDYEQYF. CDR3 nucleotides: TGCGCCAGCAGCTTGAACGGAGACTACGAGCAGTACTTC. This sequence joins TRBV5-1 and TRBJ2-7, with unresolved D. Trimming pared 1 base from V and 3 bases from J, leaving 8 bases between. The CDR3 runs to 13 residues. Per germline, CDR1 SGHRS and CDR2 YFSETQ.

The J gene is TRBJ1-6, the V gene TRBV6-2 or TRBV6-3; no clear D. CDR3 length: 15 amino acids. V lost 6 bases and J 3 bases, leaving 12 bases between the germline ends. CDR1 is MNHEY, CDR2 SVGEGT, per germline. The CDR3 loop is CASSNRVGYNSPLHF. CDR3 nucleotide sequence: TGTGCCAGCAGCAACCGGGTTGGCTATAATTCACCCCTCCACTTT.

This clone appeared once. The chain is built from TRBV27 and TRBJ1-1; D is possibly TRBD1 (5 bases). The CDR3 has 14 amino acids. Germline V CDR1 and CDR2: MNHEY, SMNVEV (reference sequence). Trimming took 2 bases from V and 5 from J, leaving 12 bases between them. In DNA, the CDR3 is TGTGCCAGCAGTTTAGCGGCAGGGAGGACTGAAGCTTTCTTT. Its protein product is CASSLAAGRTEAFF.

This clone was recorded once. The V gene is TRBV11-2, the J gene TRBJ2-7, with D perhaps matching TRBD1 (6 bases). CDR3 length: 18 amino acids. V lost 4 bases and J 3 bases, leaving 25 bases between the germline ends. Per the germline V gene, CDR1 is SGHAT and CDR2 is FQNNGV. The CDR3 sequence: CASSSRLLLQGALYEQYF. The CDR3 bases are TGTGCCAGCAGCTCCCGCCTCCTTCTACAGGGCGCGCTCTACGAGCAGTACTTC. Complete variable domain (other parts from reference TRBV11-2 and TRBJ2-7): EAGVAQSPRYKIIEKRQSVAFWCNPISGHATLYWYQQILGQGPKLLIQFQNNGVVDDSQLPKDRFSAERLKGVDSTLKIQPAKLEDSAVYLCASSSRLLLQGALYEQYFGPGTRLTVT.

The gene calls are TRBV23-1 and TRBJ2-1, with D unresolved. TRBV23-1 is an ORF for which the function is uncertain. The V gene lost 6 bases and the J gene lost 0 bases, with 6 bases spanning the gap. This CDR3 comprises 13 residues. Here the CDR3 DNA reads TGCGCCAGCAGACTAAGCTCCTACAATGAGCAGTTCTTC. Encoded protein: CASRLSSYNEQFF.

This clone was seen a handful of times. CDR3 sequence reads: CASSLLAAADTQYF. DNA for the CDR3: TGTGCCAGCAGCTTATTAGCGGCCGCGGATACGCAGTATTTT. This chain joins TRBV7-9 and TRBJ2-3, with a weak D call TRBD2 (6 bases). V was cut by 2 bases and J by 6 bases, with 12 bases left in between. The CDR3 consists of 14 residues. The germline gives CDR1 SEHNR, CDR2 FQNEAQ (reference sequence). Based on the CDR3 plus reference TRBV7-9 and TRBJ2-3, the full variable domain is DTGVSQNPRHKITKRGQNVTFRCDPISEHNRLYWYRQTLGQGPEFLTYFQNEAQLEKSRLLSDRFSAERPKGSFSTLEIQRTEQGDSAMYLCASSLLAAADTQYFGPGTRLTVL.

Notes on this clone: Other DNA sequences within the sample encode an identical CDR3. This chain connects TRBV29-1 to TRBJ2-5, with D possibly matching TRBD1 (6 bases). The CDR3 runs 13 residues. Germline V CDR1 and CDR2: SQVTM, ANQGSEA. Trimming removed 1 base at V and 3 bases at J, with 9 bases between. CDR3 bases: TGCAGCGTTGAAGGGGGGCAGAAAGAGACCCAGTACTTC. Its protein is CSVEGGQKETQYF.

The rearrangement joins TRBV5-4 to TRBJ1-6; TRBD1 matches 7 bases. CDR3 size: 18 residues. Germline CDR1 reads SGHNT; CDR2 reads YYREEE (reference sequence). V lost 0 bases, J lost 0 bases, and 6 bases stayed unmatched. CDR3 sequence (DNA): TGTGCCAGCAGCTTGGTGGGACAGAGGAGCTCCTATAATTCACCCCTCCACTTT. Protein product: CASSLVGQRSSYNSPLHF.